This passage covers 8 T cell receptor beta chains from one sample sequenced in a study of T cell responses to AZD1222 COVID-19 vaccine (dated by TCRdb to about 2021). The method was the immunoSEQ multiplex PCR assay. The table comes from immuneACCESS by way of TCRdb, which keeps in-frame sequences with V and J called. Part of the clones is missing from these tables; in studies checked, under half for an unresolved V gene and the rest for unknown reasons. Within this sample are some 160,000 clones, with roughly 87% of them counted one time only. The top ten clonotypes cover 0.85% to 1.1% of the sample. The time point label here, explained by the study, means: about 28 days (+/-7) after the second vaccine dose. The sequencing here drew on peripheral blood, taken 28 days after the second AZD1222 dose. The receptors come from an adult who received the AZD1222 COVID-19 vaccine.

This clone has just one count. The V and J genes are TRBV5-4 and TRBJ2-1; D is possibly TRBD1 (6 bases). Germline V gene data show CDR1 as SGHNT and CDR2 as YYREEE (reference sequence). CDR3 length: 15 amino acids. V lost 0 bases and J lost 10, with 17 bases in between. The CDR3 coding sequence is TGTGCCAGCAGCTTGGCCAACTTGGGGGCTGGGGAGCAGTTCTTC. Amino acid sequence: CASSLANLGAGEQFF.

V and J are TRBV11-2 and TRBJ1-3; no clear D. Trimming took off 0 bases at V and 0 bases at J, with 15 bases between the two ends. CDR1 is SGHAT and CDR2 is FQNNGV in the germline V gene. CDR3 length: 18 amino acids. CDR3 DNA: TGTGCCAGCAGCTTAGATCTTAGGGCTCTCAGCTCTGGAAACACCATATATTTT. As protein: CASSLDLRALSSGNTIYF.

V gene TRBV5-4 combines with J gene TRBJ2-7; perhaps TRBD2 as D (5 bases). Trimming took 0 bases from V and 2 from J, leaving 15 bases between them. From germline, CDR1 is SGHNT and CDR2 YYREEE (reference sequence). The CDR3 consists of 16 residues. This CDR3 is CASSLALGSGTYEQYF. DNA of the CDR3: TGTGCCAGCAGCTTGGCCCTTGGAAGCGGTACCTACGAGCAGTACTTC.

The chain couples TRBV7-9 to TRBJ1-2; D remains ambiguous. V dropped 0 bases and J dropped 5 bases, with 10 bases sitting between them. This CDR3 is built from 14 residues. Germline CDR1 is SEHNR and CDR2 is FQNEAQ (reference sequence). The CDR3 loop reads CASSLAGFGYGYTF. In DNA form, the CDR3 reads TGTGCCAGCAGCTTAGCAGGGTTTGGGTATGGCTACACCTTC.

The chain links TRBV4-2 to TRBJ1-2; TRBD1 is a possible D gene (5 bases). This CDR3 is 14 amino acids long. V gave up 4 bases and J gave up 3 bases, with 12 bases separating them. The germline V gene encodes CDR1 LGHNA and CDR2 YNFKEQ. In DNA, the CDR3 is TGTGCCAGCAGCCCGGGTGGGGGGGACTATGGCTACACCTTC. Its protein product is CASSPGGGDYGYTF.

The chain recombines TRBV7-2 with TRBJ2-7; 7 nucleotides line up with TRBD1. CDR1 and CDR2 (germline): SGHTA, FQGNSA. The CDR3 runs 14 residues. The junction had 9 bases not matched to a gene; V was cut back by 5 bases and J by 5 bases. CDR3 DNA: TGTGCCAGCAGCCCCGACCCAGGGGGTAACGAGCAGTACTTC. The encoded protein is CASSPDPGGNEQYF.

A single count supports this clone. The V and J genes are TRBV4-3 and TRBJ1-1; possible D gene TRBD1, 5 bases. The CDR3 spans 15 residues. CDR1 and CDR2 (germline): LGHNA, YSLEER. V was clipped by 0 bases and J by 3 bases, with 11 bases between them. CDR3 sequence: CASSQDQAGYTEAFF. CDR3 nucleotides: TGCGCCAGCAGCCAAGATCAGGCAGGGTACACTGAAGCTTTCTTT.

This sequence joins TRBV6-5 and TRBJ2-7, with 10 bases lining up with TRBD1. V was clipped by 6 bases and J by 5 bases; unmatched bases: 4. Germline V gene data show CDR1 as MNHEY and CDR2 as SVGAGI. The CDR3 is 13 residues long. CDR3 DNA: TGTGCCAGCAGGGGGACAGGGGCAAACGAGCAGTACTTC. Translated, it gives CASRGTGANEQYF.